What follows are 9 T cell receptor beta chains derived from one specimen sequenced in a study of siplizumab effects on memory and regulatory T cells. Using immunoSEQ multiplex PCR, the repertoire was profiled, and TCRdb retains in-frame clones only, with some absent. The sample carries more than 85,000 clones, about 90% recorded once. What was sequenced was Tregs sorted from blood. These receptors all stem from a human donor in good health.

This clone was detected ten times or more. V is TRBV28 and J is TRBJ2-1; perhaps TRBD1 as D (5 bases). CDR3 size: 12 residues. V was pared by 8 bases and J by 7 bases, with 12 bases between. From germline, CDR1 is MDHEN and CDR2 SYDVKM. CDR3 region: CASSSSGNEQFF. DNA of the CDR3: TGTGCCAGCTCCTCTTCAGGGAATGAGCAGTTCTTC.

There are a few counts of this clone. The chain carries TRBV7-9 and TRBJ1-1; tentatively, D is TRBD1 (5 bases). The CDR3 is made up of 13 amino acids. V was clipped by 2 bases and J by 11 bases, with 15 bases between them. The germline CDR1 and CDR2 sequences are SEHNR and FQNEAQ (reference sequence). The CDR3 spells CASSLSGGLIAFF. In DNA, the CDR3 is TGTGCCAGCAGCTTAAGCGGGGGGTTGATTGCTTTCTTT.

The CDR3 DNA follows: TGTGCCAGCAGCTTGGGGGACACCACAGATACGCAGTATTTT. This encodes CASSLGDTTDTQYF. The chain uses TRBV7-9 and TRBJ2-3, with D tentatively TRBD1 (6 bases). The germline V gene has CDR1 SEHNR and CDR2 FQNEAQ (reference sequence). The V end lost 3 bases, the J end lost 2 bases, and 9 bases lay between the germline ends. This CDR3 is built from 14 residues.

V gene TRBV5-1 combines with J gene TRBJ2-3; possibly TRBD2 for D (5 bases). The germline V gene encodes CDR1 SGHRS and CDR2 YFSETQ. V lost 4 bases and J 7 bases, leaving 19 bases between the germline ends. This CDR3 has 15 residues. The CDR3 loop reads CASSPAATGEYTQYF. The CDR3, as DNA: TGCGCCAGCAGCCCCGCAGCTACCGGGGAGTATACGCAGTATTTT. Full variable domain (missing parts from reference TRBV5-1 and TRBJ2-3): KAGVTQTPRYLIKTRGQQVTLSCSPISGHRSVSWYQQTPGQGLQFLFEYFSETQRNKGNFPGRFSGRQFSNSRSEMNVSTLELGDSALYLCASSPAATGEYTQYFGPGTRLTVL.

The chain links TRBV6-6 to TRBJ2-3; possibly TRBD2 for D (6 bases). The CDR3 is 16 amino acids. The germline V gene has CDR1 MNHNY and CDR2 SVGAGI (reference sequence). V lost 6 bases and J 2 bases, leaving 18 bases between the germline ends. The DNA for the CDR3 is TGTGCCAGCAGCACCCGAGGGGCTAGCGCCACAGATACGCAGTATTTT. Translating it yields CASSTRGASATDTQYF.

The V and J genes are TRBV20-1 and TRBJ2-7; unclear D gene. This CDR3 contains 11 residues. CDR1 and CDR2 from the germline V gene are DFQATT and SNEGSKA (reference sequence). The V and J ends lost 0 bases and 5 bases respectively, with 5 bases between them. Written as DNA, the CDR3 is TGCAGTGCTAGAGATCTCGACGAGCAGTACTTC. This encodes CSARDLDEQYF.

This chain links TRBV10-3 with TRBJ2-2, with D uncertain. V shed 0 bases and J shed 1 base, with 6 bases lying between them. This CDR3 comprises 15 residues. Per germline, CDR1 ENHRY and CDR2 SYGVKD. The CDR3 spells CAISESGENTGELFF. DNA of the CDR3: TGTGCCATCAGTGAGTCTGGGGAGAACACCGGGGAGCTGTTTTTT.

The chain employs TRBV7-8 and TRBJ2-5; TRBD2 matches 9 bases. The CDR3 runs to 15 residues. Trimming cost V 4 bases and J 1 base; bases outside gene matches: 4. Germline CDR1 reads SGHVS; CDR2 reads FQNEAQ. The CDR3 is CASSSSGTSQETQYF. Here the CDR3 DNA reads TGTGCCAGCAGCTCTAGCGGGACTAGCCAAGAGACCCAGTACTTC. The whole variable domain, filled in from reference TRBV7-8 and TRBJ2-5, reads GAGVSQSPRYKVAKRGQDVALRCDPISGHVSLFWYQQALGQGPEFLTYFQNEAQLDKSGLPSDRFFAERPEGSVSTLKIQRTQQEDSAVYLCASSSSGTSQETQYFGPGTRLLVL.

The chain carries TRBV19 and TRBJ2-3, with 8 nucleotides matching TRBD1. V lost 6 bases, J lost 7 bases, and 9 bases stayed unmatched. Germline loops: CDR1 LNHDA, CDR2 SQIVND (reference sequence). The length of the CDR3 is 14 residues. CDR3 amino acids: CASRSGQGVNTQYF. The CDR3 coding sequence is TGTGCCAGTAGGTCCGGACAGGGTGTAAATACGCAGTATTTT.